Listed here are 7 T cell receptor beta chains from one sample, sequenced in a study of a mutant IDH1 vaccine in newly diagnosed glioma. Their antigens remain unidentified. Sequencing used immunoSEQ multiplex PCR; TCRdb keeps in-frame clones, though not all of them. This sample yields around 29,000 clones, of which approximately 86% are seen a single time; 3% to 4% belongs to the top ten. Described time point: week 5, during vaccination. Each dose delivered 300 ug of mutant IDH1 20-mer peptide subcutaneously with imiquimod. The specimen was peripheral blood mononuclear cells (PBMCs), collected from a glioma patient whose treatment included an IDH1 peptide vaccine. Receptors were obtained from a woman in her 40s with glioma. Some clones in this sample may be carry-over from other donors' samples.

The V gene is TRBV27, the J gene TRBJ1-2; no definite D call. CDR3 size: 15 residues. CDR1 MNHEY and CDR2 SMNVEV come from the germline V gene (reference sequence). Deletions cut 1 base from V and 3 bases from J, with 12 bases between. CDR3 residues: CASSLWAGVDYGYTF. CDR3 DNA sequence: TGTGCCAGCAGTTTATGGGCCGGCGTGGACTATGGCTACACCTTC.

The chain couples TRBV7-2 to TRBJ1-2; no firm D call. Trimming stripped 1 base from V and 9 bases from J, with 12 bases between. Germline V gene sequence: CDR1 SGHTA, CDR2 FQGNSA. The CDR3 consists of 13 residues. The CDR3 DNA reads TGTGCCAGCAGCTTAGTTTGGGCGGGGAGCTACACCTTC. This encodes CASSLVWAGSYTF.

The CDR3 DNA reads TGCGCCAGCAGTGAGGGGGGTCCCTCAAGCCAGGAGACCCAGTACTTC. The encoded protein is CASSEGGPSSQETQYF. The chain combines TRBV10-1 with TRBJ2-5; either TRBD1 or TRBD2 may fit D (5 bases each). The V end was cut by 2 bases, the J end by 5 bases, with 18 bases between. The V gene's germline CDR1 is WNHNN and CDR2 SYGVQD (reference sequence). There are 16 residues in the CDR3.

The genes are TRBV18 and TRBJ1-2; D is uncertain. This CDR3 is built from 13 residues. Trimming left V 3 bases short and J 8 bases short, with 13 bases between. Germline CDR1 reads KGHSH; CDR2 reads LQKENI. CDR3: CASSPERSGGYTF. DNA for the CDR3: TGTGCCAGCTCACCTGAGAGGAGTGGGGGCTACACCTTC.

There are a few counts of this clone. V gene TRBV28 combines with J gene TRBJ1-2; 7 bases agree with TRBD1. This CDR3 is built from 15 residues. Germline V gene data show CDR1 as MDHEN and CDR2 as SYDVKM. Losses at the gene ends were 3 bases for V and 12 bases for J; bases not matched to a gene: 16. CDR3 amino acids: CASSLRGMTGFKDTF. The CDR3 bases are TGTGCCAGCAGTTTGAGGGGTATGACAGGGTTTAAAGACACCTTC.

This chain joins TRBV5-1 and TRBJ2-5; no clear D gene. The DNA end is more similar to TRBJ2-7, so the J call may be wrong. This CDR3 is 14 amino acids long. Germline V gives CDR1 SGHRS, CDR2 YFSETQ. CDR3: CASSLGTFSYEQYF. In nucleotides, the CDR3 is TGCGCCAGCAGCTTGGGTACTTTTTCGTACGAGCAGTACTTC.

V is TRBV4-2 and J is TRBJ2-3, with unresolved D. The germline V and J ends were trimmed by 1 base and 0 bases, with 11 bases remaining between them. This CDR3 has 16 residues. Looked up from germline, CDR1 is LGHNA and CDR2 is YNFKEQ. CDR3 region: CASSQGNSLSTDTQYF. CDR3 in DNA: TGTGCCAGCAGCCAAGGAAATAGCCTCAGCACAGATACGCAGTATTTT.